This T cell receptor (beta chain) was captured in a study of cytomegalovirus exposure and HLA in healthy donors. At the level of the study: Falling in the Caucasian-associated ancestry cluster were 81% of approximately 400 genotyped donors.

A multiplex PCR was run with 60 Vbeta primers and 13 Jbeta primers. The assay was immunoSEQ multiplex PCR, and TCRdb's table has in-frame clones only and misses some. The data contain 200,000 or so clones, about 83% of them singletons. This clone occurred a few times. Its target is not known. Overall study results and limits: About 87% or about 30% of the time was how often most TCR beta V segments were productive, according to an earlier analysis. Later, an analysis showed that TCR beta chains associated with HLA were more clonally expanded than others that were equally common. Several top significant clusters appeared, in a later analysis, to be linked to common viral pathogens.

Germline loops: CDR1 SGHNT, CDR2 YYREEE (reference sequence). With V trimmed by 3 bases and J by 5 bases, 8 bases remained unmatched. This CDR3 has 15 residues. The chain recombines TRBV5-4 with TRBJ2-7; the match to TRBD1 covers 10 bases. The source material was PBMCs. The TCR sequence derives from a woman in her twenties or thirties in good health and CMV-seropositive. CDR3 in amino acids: CASSSATGGWNEQYF. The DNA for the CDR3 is TGTGCCAGCAGCTCGGCGACAGGGGGCTGGAACGAGCAGTACTTC.